The clone carrying this T cell receptor beta chain has just a few counts. Its cognate antigen is unknown. This record comes from a study of T-cell memory formation after mild COVID-19. Overall study: Clustering of TCRs was largely donor specific. Regarding the study as a whole: Memory cells collected pre-infection included some clones that later responded, suggesting cross-reactive memory joined. Whether second-wave clones peaking at day 37 were SARS-CoV-2 specific went unconfirmed. Later expanders leaned CD4+, whereas clones that contracted between day 15 and 85 were balanced CD4/CD8.

CDR3 length equals 17 residues. Germline assignment: CDR1 SGHAT and CDR2 FQDESV (reference sequence). Trimming removed 5 bases at V and 0 bases at J, with 14 bases between. Via MiXCR, TCRdb re-called the 5' RACE reads, giving one row per CDR3 protein. Here the sample spans over 500,000 distinct CDR3 sequences, about 18% being singletons. The clonotype originates from an adult woman who had mild COVID-19 (a few samples of this study predate the infection). Cell type and time point are not known. The rearrangement joins TRBV11-1 to TRBJ2-6; D possibly corresponds to TRBD2 (6 bases). Sequenced material: PBMCs or a T cell subset sorted from them (not recorded which). This chain's CDR3 is CASSTRDGSSGANVLTF. The CDR3 nucleotides are TGTGCCAGCAGCACAAGGGACGGGAGCTCTGGGGCCAACGTCCTGACTTTC.